Listed below are T cell receptor beta chains from one sample, sequenced in a study of blood T cell repertoires in COVID-19. TCRdb's table, derived via immunoSEQ multiplex PCR, lists solely in-frame clones and lacks some. Here the sample spans around 330,000 clones, more than 75% being singletons. Sequencing was carried out using peripheral blood. The receptors were sampled from a woman aged 50 to 60 with active or convalescent COVID-19. CDR3s include the opening cysteine and the closing phenylalanine or tryptophan. A D gene is named only where the DNA matches it firmly. A clone size is listed for some rows: how often the clone was seen (once, few, many), or a class if it is expanded.

TRBJ2-7	TRBV5-4	TRBD2	once	TGTGCCAGCAGCTTGGCCTCGCGGGGGGCCTACGAGCAGTACTTC	CASSLASRGAYEQYF
TRBJ1-2	TRBV5-1	TRBD1	NA	TGCGCCAGCAGCCAGTCGACAGGGACCTATGGCTACACCTTC	CASSQSTGTYGYTF
TRBJ1-1	TRBV6-5	NA	NA	TGTGCCAGCAGTTACACCTTTGACTTAAACACTGAAGCTTTCTTT	CASSYTFDLNTEAFF
TRBJ1-5	TRBV28	NA	NA	TGTGCCAGCAGTTACCAGGTTGATCAGCCCCAGCATTTT	CASSYQVDQPQHF
TRBJ2-2	TRBV7-9	NA	NA	TGTGCCAGCAGCTTAGGACGTCTAACAGGGGACTCCGGGGAGCTGTTTTTT	CASSLGRLTGDSGELFF
TRBJ2-7	TRBV19	TRBD2	NA	TGTGCCAGTAGGCCCGTGGGGGGGAGTTTGTACTTC	CASRPVGGSLYF
TRBJ1-1	TRBV28	NA	few	TGTGCCAGCAGTAAGGGGGGGCCGAACACTGAAGCTTTCTTT	CASSKGGPNTEAFF
TRBJ2-5	TRBV6-6	TRBD1	NA	TGTGCCAGCAGGACCAGACCCGGACAGGGCCAAGAGACCCAGTACTTC	CASRTRPGQGQETQYF
TRBJ1-4	TRBV7-6	NA	NA	TGTGCCAGCAGCTTACAGGGGTTTAATGAAAAACTGTTTTTT	CASSLQGFNEKLFF
TRBJ2-3	TRBV5-1	NA	NA	TGCGCCAGCAGCTTCCTGGACTCCACCACAGATACGCAGTATTTT	CASSFLDSTTDTQYF
TRBJ1-1	TRBV6-5	NA	NA	TGTGCCAGCAGCCTCGGCACTGAAGCTTTCTTT	CASSLGTEAFF
TRBJ1-4	TRBV4-1	NA	few	TGCGCCAGCAGCCAAGAAGGGGCAACTAATGAAAAACTGTTTTTT	CASSQEGATNEKLFF
TRBJ1-2	TRBV5-1	TRBD1	NA	TGCGCCAGCAGCTTACAGACAGGGGGCTCCTATGGCTACACCTTC	CASSLQTGGSYGYTF
TRBJ2-3	TRBV2	TRBD2	NA	TGTGCCAGCAGTGAAGCGCTTAGTGGGACTAGCGGGAGAAGGGATACGCAGTATTTT	CASSEALSGTSGRRDTQYF
TRBJ2-7	TRBV7-2	TRBD1	NA	TGTGCCAGCAGCTTAGGCCGGGACAGGGGACAACAGTACTTC	CASSLGRDRGQQYF
TRBJ1-2	TRBV28	TRBD1	NA	TGTGCCAGCAGTTTACAGGGGGCCAATAACTATGGCTACACCTTC	CASSLQGANNYGYTF
TRBJ1-2	TRBV6-5	TRBD1	once	TGTGCCAGCAGCAAGCAACAGGGGGCGCGGGGCTACACCTTC	CASSKQQGARGYTF
TRBJ1-1	TRBV11-2	NA	once	TGTGCTCTAGGGCGGGGTAAGGGCACTGAAGCTTTCTTT	CALGRGKGTEAFF
TRBJ2-7	TRBV4-2	TRBD1	NA	TGTGCCAGCAGCCTTGGGACAGGAGACTCCTACGAGCAGTACTTC	CASSLGTGDSYEQYF
TRBJ1-2	TRBV6-5	TRBD1	NA	TGTGCCAGCCGGGACAGCTATGGCTACACCTTC	CASRDSYGYTF
TRBJ1-1	TRBV5-6	TRBD1	NA	TGTGCCAGCAGCTTGCGGACAGGGGGGACTGAAGCTTTCTTT	CASSLRTGGTEAFF
TRBJ2-4	TRBV7-3	NA	NA	TGTGCCAGCAGCTTCCGGGGGTACGTAGCCAAAAACATTCAGTACTTC	CASSFRGYVAKNIQYF
TRBJ2-1	TRBV7-9	TRBD2	NA	TGTGCCAGCAGCTTCACTAGCGGTTCCTACAATGAGCAGTTCTTC	CASSFTSGSYNEQFF
TRBJ1-3	TRBV9	NA	few	TGTGCCAGCAGCTCCTCCTCTGGAAACACCATATATTTT	CASSSSSGNTIYF
TRBJ2-3	TRBV7-3	TRBD1	NA	TGTGCCAGCAGCTTGGACAGGGAGTACGATACGCAGTATTTT	CASSLDREYDTQYF
TRBJ2-1	TRBV2	TRBD2	NA	TGTGCCAGCAGTGATAGGCCAGCGGGAGAGCGGGAGCAGTTCTTC	CASSDRPAGEREQFF
TRBJ1-5	TRBV6-6	TRBD1	few	TGTGCCAGCAGGGACAGGGGCAATCAGCCCCAGCATTTT	CASRDRGNQPQHF
TRBJ1-2	TRBV30	TRBD1	NA	TGTGCCTGTACACCGGGACAGACGGTCTATGGCTACACCTTC	CACTPGQTVYGYTF
TRBJ2-7	TRBV10-3	NA	NA	TGTGCCATCAGTGACACGGCGGGAAGAGCCTCTTACGAGCAGTACTTC	CAISDTAGRASYEQYF
TRBJ2-7	TRBV5-4	TRBD2	NA	TGTGCCAGCAGCTCAACCGGGACTAGCGGGGGACAAGCGTTC	CASSSTGTSGGQAF
TRBJ1-3	TRBV4-2	NA	NA	TGTGCCAGCAGCAATTCGTTCGGGGGCTCTGGAAACACCATATATTTT	CASSNSFGGSGNTIYF
TRBJ2-7	TRBV6-5	TRBD1	once	TGTGCCAGCAGAAGGGACAGGCCCTACGAGCAGTACTTC	CASRRDRPYEQYF
TRBJ2-5	TRBV11-1	TRBD2	NA	TGTGCCAGCAGCCCGTGGGTAGCGGGTCCTCAAGAGACCCAGTACTTC	CASSPWVAGPQETQYF
TRBJ1-1	TRBV14	NA	NA	TGTGCCAGCAGCCGTGCGGGAACTGAAGCTTTCTTT	CASSRAGTEAFF
TRBJ1-5	TRBV30	NA	NA	TGTGCCTGGCGCAAGGACAAGAATCAGCCCCAGCATTTT	CAWRKDKNQPQHF
TRBJ2-7	TRBV20-1	NA	NA	TGCAGTGCTAGGATCTATGACGAGCAGTACTTC	CSARIYDEQYF
TRBJ1-1	TRBV6-6	TRBD1	NA	TGTGCCAGCAGTTACTCCCCAGGACAGGGGGTCGAAGCTTTCTTT	CASSYSPGQGVEAFF